The present TCR beta chain was sequenced within a study of T cell changes during pregnancy in multiple sclerosis. The CDR3 consists of 12 residues. The ends lost 3 bases at V and 10 bases at J; junction bases unmatched: 3. Germline V gene lookup returns CDR1 GTSNPN and CDR2 SVGIG (reference sequence). Repertoires were generated with immunoSEQ multiplex PCR, while TCRdb's copy carries only in-frame clones and drops some. This sample yields tens of thousands of clones, of which around 92% are seen a single time; 0.7% to 0.9% belongs to the top ten. The count of this clone is one. The clonotype was recovered from a female donor in good health, enrolled as a control in a pregnancy study. V usage is TRBV30 and J usage is TRBJ2-1; 10 bases fit TRBD1. The sample consisted of peripheral blood, taken in the first trimester of pregnancy. Here the CDR3 reads CAWRGQGREQFF. The DNA for the CDR3 is TGTGCCTGGAGGGGACAGGGGCGGGAGCAGTTCTTC.